These T cell receptor beta chains were read from a single sample in a study of blood T cell repertoires in COVID-19. The method was immunoSEQ multiplex PCR; TCRdb's version includes in-frame clones alone and lacks a portion of them. The profile covers 190,000 or so clones, with roughly four fifths appearing a single time and 10% to 15% taken by the ten largest. Material for sequencing was PBMCs or T cells enriched from blood (not recorded which). These receptor sequences come from a man in his forties or fifties who had recovered from COVID-19. Each CDR3 is given with its conserved first and last residue. Each record gives: clone size, V gene, J gene, D gene, CDR3 DNA, CDR3 protein. D genes are given only for firm matches. A row's size may be missing; if present it is once, few, many or a size class.

few	TRBV4-1	TRBJ1-2	TRBD1	TGCGCCAGCAGCCAATACCGGGACAGTAACTATGGCTACACCTTC	CASSQYRDSNYGYTF
.	TRBV5-1	TRBJ1-1	.	TGCGCCAGCAGCTTTGATCTGGCGGGTGAAGCTTTCTTT	CASSFDLAGEAFF
.	TRBV28	TRBJ2-7	.	TGTGCCAGCAGTCCGCTTTCCGGGACTGTCACCTACGAGCAGTACTTC	CASSPLSGTVTYEQYF
once	TRBV2	TRBJ1-2	TRBD1	TGTGCCAGCAGTGAATTCGGACAGGGGAACTATGGCTACACCTTC	CASSEFGQGNYGYTF
.	TRBV6-5	TRBJ1-5	.	TGTGCCAGCAGTCCCCTTATGAGCAATCAGCCCCAGCATTTT	CASSPLMSNQPQHF
.	TRBV15	TRBJ1-5	.	TGTGCCACCAGCAGAGGGTTCGGGGGGAGTCAGCCCCAGCATTTT	CATSRGFGGSQPQHF
.	TRBV2	TRBJ2-3	.	TGTGCCAGCCTAGTACCGAGCACAGATACGCAGTATTTT	CASLVPSTDTQYF
.	TRBV28	TRBJ2-1	TRBD2	TGTGCCAGCAGTCTTGGGACTAGCGGGAGGGCAAATGAGCAGTTCTTC	CASSLGTSGRANEQFF
.	TRBV19	TRBJ2-7	.	TGTGCCAGTAGTATAGAGCCGGGAGCCTTCGCATACGAGCAGTACTTC	CASSIEPGAFAYEQYF
once	TRBV3-1/TRBV3-2	TRBJ1-3	.	TGTGCCAGCAGCCAAGAGGGGGCAAACACCATATATTTT	CASSQEGANTIYF
.	TRBV6-2/TRBV6-3	TRBJ1-1	TRBD1	TGTGCCAGCAGTTACCCGAAGACAGGGGGCCTGGGAACTGAAGCTTTCTTT	CASSYPKTGGLGTEAFF
once	TRBV5-1	TRBJ2-7	TRBD1	TGCGCCAGCAGCTTGACTCCGGGACAGGGTCTTGACGAGCAGTACTTC	CASSLTPGQGLDEQYF
.	TRBV11-3	TRBJ2-1	TRBD2	TGTGCCAGCAGCTTGGGACTAGCGGGGCCATACAATGAGCAGTTCTTC	CASSLGLAGPYNEQFF
.	TRBV19	TRBJ1-6	.	TGTGCCAGTAGGAGAGGGACCTATAATTCACCCCTCCACTTT	CASRRGTYNSPLHF
.	TRBV9	TRBJ2-4	TRBD2	TGTGCCAGCAGCCCAGGAGGGGGCGGGAGGGCCGGTAACATTCAGTACTTC	CASSPGGGGRAGNIQYF
.	TRBV2	TRBJ1-1	.	TGTGCCAGCAGAGTGGGGAGTAACACTGAAGCTTTCTTT	CASRVGSNTEAFF
.	TRBV20-1	TRBJ2-7	TRBD1	TGCAGTGCTAGTTGGGGACAGAACCACTACGAGCAGTACTTC	CSASWGQNHYEQYF
.	TRBV6-2/TRBV6-3	TRBJ1-6	.	TGTGCCAGCAGTGGAGGGTGGTCACCCCTCCACTTT	CASSGGWSPLHF
.	TRBV7-8	TRBJ1-1	TRBD1	TGTGCCAGCAGCCGACCAGTAGACAGGGGCGGGGCGAACACTGAAGCTTTCTTT	CASSRPVDRGGANTEAFF
.	TRBV18	TRBJ2-2	.	TGTGCCAGCTCACCCTCCGATAGAACCGGGGAGCTGTTTTTT	CASSPSDRTGELFF
.	TRBV15	TRBJ1-5	.	TGTGGAGGCGGCGTAGATCAGCCCCAGCATTTT	CGGGVDQPQHF
.	TRBV28	TRBJ2-4	.	TGTGCCAGCAGCCCTATACAGGGTGTTGCGAACATTCAGTACTTC	CASSPIQGVANIQYF
.	TRBV19	TRBJ1-1	TRBD1	TGTGCCAGTAGCCGCTATCCTCAGGTGGGACAGCCTAACACTGAAGCTTTCTTT	CASSRYPQVGQPNTEAFF
.	TRBV6-2/TRBV6-3	TRBJ1-1	.	TGTGCCAGCAGTTATCTCAAAGGGGGTACCACTGAAGCTTTCTTT	CASSYLKGGTTEAFF
.	TRBV11-2	TRBJ2-5	.	TGTGCCAGCAGCTACGGGTCACAAGAGACCCAGTACTTC	CASSYGSQETQYF
.	TRBV9	TRBJ1-2	TRBD1	TGTGCCAGCAGCGGAAGACAGGGCGTGAATGGCTACACCTTC	CASSGRQGVNGYTF
.	TRBV3-1/TRBV3-2	TRBJ1-2	.	TGTGCCAGCAGCCAAGAGGGAGGGACGTATGGCTACACCTTC	CASSQEGGTYGYTF
.	TRBV18	TRBJ1-1	.	TGTGCCAGCTCACCACCGACAGGTAACACTGAAGCTTTCTTT	CASSPPTGNTEAFF
.	TRBV10-3	TRBJ1-5	TRBD1	TGTGCCATCAGTGAGAACAGGGGAGAGGTCCAGCCCCAGCATTTT	CAISENRGEVQPQHF
.	TRBV18	TRBJ2-7	.	TGTGCCAGCTCGTCGGACGGGACCTACGAGCAGTACTTC	CASSSDGTYEQYF
.	TRBV5-5	TRBJ1-2	.	TGTGCCAGCAGCTTCTCAGATTATGGCTACACCTTC	CASSFSDYGYTF
.	TRBV6-5	TRBJ1-4	TRBD1	TGTGCCAGCAGTTCCCAGACAGGGGGAGAACAAAAACTGTTTTTT	CASSSQTGGEQKLFF
.	TRBV30	TRBJ2-4	TRBD2	TGTGCCTGGAGTGTGGGAGGGATGGTCAAAAACATTCAGTACTTC	CAWSVGGMVKNIQYF
.	TRBV27	TRBJ1-5	TRBD1	TGTGCCAGCAGTTTATCCCGGACAGGGGAATATCAGCCCCAGCATTTT	CASSLSRTGEYQPQHF
.	TRBV9	TRBJ1-2	.	TGTGCCAGCAGCACCGGTAGCAGAAGCGATGGCTACACCTTC	CASSTGSRSDGYTF
.	TRBV11-1	TRBJ2-3	.	TGTGCCAGCAGCTTAGCTGACGGGAGTGGCACAGATACGCAGTATTTT	CASSLADGSGTDTQYF
.	TRBV12-5	TRBJ2-5	.	TGTGCTAGTGGTTTGAACTCCGACCAAGAGACCCAGTACTTC	CASGLNSDQETQYF
once	TRBV27	TRBJ1-5	TRBD1	TGTGCCAGCAGTTTTACAGGGGTCGGAGAGGGCAATCAGCCCCAGCATTTT	CASSFTGVGEGNQPQHF
.	TRBV11-2	TRBJ1-1	.	TGTGCCAGCAGCTCCGACAGGAACACTGAAGCTTTCTTT	CASSSDRNTEAFF
.	TRBV11-2	TRBJ2-2	.	TGTGCCAGCAGCTGGGGAGACACCGGGGAGCTGTTTTTT	CASSWGDTGELFF
.	TRBV5-1	TRBJ1-6	.	TGCGCCAGCAGCTTGGGCGTTCAAGAGAATTCACCCCTCCACTTT	CASSLGVQENSPLHF
.	TRBV9	TRBJ2-1	TRBD2	TGTGCCAGCAGCGTAGAGGGGACTAGCGTATTCGTTTGCGAGCAGTTCTTC	CASSVEGTSVFVCEQFF
.	TRBV27	TRBJ2-1	TRBD2	TGTGCCAGCCGTGGGTGGAGGATAGGCGGGAGCAATGAGCAGTTCTTC	CASRGWRIGGSNEQFF
.	TRBV2	TRBJ2-7	TRBD1	TGTGCCAGCTCAGATGGCAGGGGGCACTACGAGCAGTACTTC	CASSDGRGHYEQYF
.	TRBV21-1	TRBJ2-1	.	TGTGCCAGCAGCTCCCTGTCAATACCCCTAACGGGGAATGAGCAGTTCTTC	CASSSLSIPLTGNEQFF
.	TRBV5-4	TRBJ2-1	TRBD1	TGTGCCAGCAGTTCACGGCCCGGGACAGGGGCGTATAATGAGCAGTTCTTC	CASSSRPGTGAYNEQFF
.	TRBV6-6	TRBJ2-7	.	TGTGCCAGCAGTTACCCGGCGGGGAATTTGTACGAGCAGTACTTC	CASSYPAGNLYEQYF
.	TRBV24-1	TRBJ1-5	.	TGTGCCACCAGTGATTTAGGTCCGATTGGGGCTGGCGGTTTTTGGCCCCAGCATTTT	CATSDLGPIGAGGFWPQHF
.	TRBV7-2	TRBJ2-2	TRBD2	TGTGCCAGCAGCTTCCGCGGGAGTACGGGAACCGGGGAGCTGTTTTTT	CASSFRGSTGTGELFF
.	TRBV2	TRBJ1-5	TRBD1	TGTGCCAGCAGTAGGGACAGGGTGAGCAATCAGCCCCAGCATTTT	CASSRDRVSNQPQHF
.	TRBV29-1	TRBJ1-1	.	TGCAGCGTTGGCGAGATGAACACTGAAGCTTTCTTT	CSVGEMNTEAFF
.	TRBV19	TRBJ2-2	.	TGTGCCAGTAGTATAGGGGGAATTTGGGGGGAGAAAAGCACCGGGGAGCTGTTTTTT	CASSIGGIWGEKSTGELFF
.	TRBV28	TRBJ2-2	.	TGTGCCAGCAGTTTACCCCACGGGGAGCTGTTTTTT	CASSLPHGELFF
.	TRBV6-2/TRBV6-3	TRBJ1-6	TRBD1	TGTGCCAGCAGTTACCCCGGGACAGCCACTTCACCCCTCCACTTT	CASSYPGTATSPLHF